A single sample gave rise to the 17 T cell receptor beta chains below, sequenced in a study of shared T cell receptors in the human thymus. Clones were read by immunoSEQ multiplex PCR, and TCRdb kept only the in-frame ones, dropping some. This sample has more than 550,000 clones; over 75% occur once, and the top ten carry approximately 0.01%. This sample was shared with a second study, whose subject was human thymus T cells.

The sequenced sample consisted of thymocytes. These receptors came from a girl less than two years old with a congenital heart defect.

In this sample, this clone turned up once. CDR3 bases: TGTGCCAGCAGCTTTACCCAGACAGGGCCATCCTATAATTCACCCCTCCACTTT. Translated, it gives CASSFTQTGPSYNSPLHF. The gene calls are TRBV5-5 and TRBJ1-6, with TRBD1 identical over 7 bases. Germline CDR1 and CDR2: SGHKS and YYEKEE (reference sequence). The CDR3 covers 18 residues. The V gene end was trimmed by 2 bases and the J gene end by 1 base; junction bases not matched to a gene: 9.

The J gene is TRBJ1-2, the V gene TRBV12-5; the D is unclear. CDR3 length: 19 amino acids. Germline-derived CDR1 and CDR2 are LGHNT and FRNRAP. V was clipped by 5 bases and J by 8 bases, with 33 bases between them. CDR3 coding DNA: TGTGCTAGTGGTCCCGCCCGGGTAGGGTCTAAGGGCTCAGAGCGGGGCTACACCTTC. It is translated as CASGPARVGSKGSERGYTF.

This chain connects TRBV2 to TRBJ1-5; TRBD1 matches at 8 bases. Germline CDR1 is SNHLY and CDR2 is FYNNEI. Trimming removed 5 bases from V and 7 bases from J; junction bases left unmatched: 19. This CDR3 contains 18 residues. As DNA, the CDR3 is TGTGCCAGCAGTAGAACAGAAGGCCCGGACAGGGCGGAACAGCCCCAGCATTTT. It translates to CASSRTEGPDRAEQPQHF.

This clone was observed a single time. This chain joins TRBV6-1 and TRBJ2-5; D is possibly TRBD2 (6 bases). Germline V gene sequence: CDR1 MNHNS, CDR2 SASEGT. The CDR3 runs 14 residues. The ends were cut back, 3 bases at V and 5 bases at J, with 13 bases in the middle. CDR3 sequence reads: CASSEPIRGETQYF. The CDR3 DNA reads TGTGCCAGCAGTGAGCCCATCCGGGGGGAGACCCAGTACTTC.

This clone was detected only once. This rearrangement joins TRBV11-3 to TRBJ1-6; 8 nucleotides agree with TRBD1. CDR3 length: 17 residues. The V segment lost 1 base and the J segment 9 bases; nucleotides outside the gene matches: 11. The germline V gene encodes CDR1 SGHNT and CDR2 YENEEA. CDR3 amino acids: CASSLGPTGVVGSPLHF. For the CDR3, the DNA is TGTGCCAGCAGCTTAGGCCCGACAGGGGTCGTTGGTTCACCCCTCCACTTT. Together with reference TRBV11-3 and TRBJ1-6, the CDR3 gives the full variable domain: EAGVVQSPRYKIIEKKQPVAFWCNPISGHNTLYWYLQNLGQGPELLIRYENEEAVDDSQLPKDRFSAERLKGVDSTLKIQPAELGDSAVYLCASSLGPTGVVGSPLHFGNGTRLTVT.

This rearrangement joins TRBV7-9 to TRBJ1-1; 8 bases agree with TRBD1. Germline V CDR1 and CDR2: SEHNR, FQNEAQ (reference sequence). J lost 4 bases, V lost 5 bases, and 15 bases had no gene match. This CDR3 contains 17 residues. The CDR3 sequence is CASSPRPGTGSSTEAFF. The CDR3 nucleotides are TGTGCCAGCAGCCCAAGGCCCGGGACAGGTTCATCCACTGAAGCTTTCTTT.

The chain couples TRBV6-1 to TRBJ2-7; 9 bases are shared with TRBD1. The germline V gene encodes CDR1 MNHNS and CDR2 SASEGT. This CDR3 has 13 amino acids. Losses at the gene ends were 8 bases for V and 4 bases for J; bases not matched to a gene: 6. CDR3 amino acids: CASGGQGIYEQYF. DNA for the CDR3: TGTGCCAGCGGGGGACAGGGTATTTACGAGCAGTACTTC.

The CDR3 sequence: CASSQDLVPFSYEQYF. CDR3 DNA: TGCGCCAGCAGCCAAGATCTCGTCCCCTTCTCCTACGAGCAGTACTTC. The chain employs TRBV4-3 and TRBJ2-7; D gene ambiguous. The CDR3 runs 16 residues. Germline V gene sequence: CDR1 LGHNA, CDR2 YSLEER. The V end was cut by 0 bases, the J end by 0 bases, with 12 bases between.

The chain combines TRBV7-8 with TRBJ2-1; TRBD2 matches at 7 bases. Germline V gives CDR1 SGHVS, CDR2 FQNEAQ. The J segment lost 7 bases and the V segment lost 0 bases, leaving 24 bases of the junction unmatched. This CDR3 contains 21 residues. Here the CDR3 DNA reads TGTGCCAGCAGCTTAGCGATAGGGCTATTTCCCTGGGGCGGCGGGGGAAATGAGCAGTTCTTC. It specifies CASSLAIGLFPWGGGGNEQFF.

The chain carries TRBV11-2 and TRBJ1-5; the D gene is possibly TRBD1 (6 bases). V was cut by 5 bases and J by 3 bases, with 8 bases left in between. Germline CDR1 SGHAT, CDR2 FQNNGV. The CDR3 has 13 residues. CDR3 region: CASSQGYNQPQHF. Here the CDR3 DNA reads TGTGCCAGCAGCCAGGGGTACAATCAGCCCCAGCATTTT.

The chain combines TRBV5-1 with TRBJ1-1; possibly TRBD1 for D (5 bases). The CDR3 is 14 residues long. V gave up 1 base and J gave up 3 bases, with 10 bases separating them. Germline V lookup: CDR1 SGHRS, CDR2 YFSETQ. The CDR3 is CASSLLLQDTEAFF. The DNA of the CDR3 is TGCGCCAGCAGCTTGTTACTACAGGACACTGAAGCTTTCTTT.

This clone was seen a handful of times. V usage is TRBV14 and J usage is TRBJ2-7; possible D gene TRBD1, 5 bases. In germline, CDR1 is SGHDN, CDR2 FVKESK. V gave up 3 bases and J gave up 3 bases, with 6 bases separating them. The CDR3 runs 12 residues. Here the CDR3 reads CASSQQGYEQYF. DNA of the CDR3: TGTGCCAGCAGCCAGCAGGGCTACGAGCAGTACTTC.

The V gene is TRBV28, the J gene TRBJ1-1, with 7 bases lining up with TRBD1. CDR1 is MDHEN and CDR2 is SYDVKM in the germline V gene. V was pared by 8 bases and J by 6 bases, with 27 bases of the junction left unmatched. The CDR3 spans 19 residues. The CDR3 bases are TGTGCCAGCTCATTCGTCCCGCCAGCCTGTAGACAGGGTCGGTCTGAAGCTTTCTTT. Translation: CASSFVPPACRQGRSEAFF.

J is TRBJ2-1 and V is TRBV5-1; 10 bases agree with TRBD1. The CDR3 extends over 15 amino acids. Per the germline V gene, CDR1 is SGHRS and CDR2 is YFSETQ. V gave up 4 bases and J gave up 3 bases; unmatched junction bases: 4. CDR3 sequence reads: CASSLGTGVYNEQFF. The CDR3 coding sequence is TGCGCCAGCAGCCTAGGGACAGGGGTCTACAATGAGCAGTTCTTC. Combining the CDR3 with reference TRBV5-1 and TRBJ2-1 gives the whole variable domain KAGVTQTPRYLIKTRGQQVTLSCSPISGHRSVSWYQQTPGQGLQFLFEYFSETQRNKGNFPGRFSGRQFSNSRSEMNVSTLELGDSALYLCASSLGTGVYNEQFFGPGTRLTVL.

The chain is built from TRBV2 and TRBJ1-5; D uncertain. With 5 bases removed from V and 5 bases from J, the gap between germline ends came to 7 bases. Germline-derived CDR1 and CDR2 are SNHLY and FYNNEI. The CDR3 is 12 residues long. DNA of the CDR3: TGTGCCAGCAGTTCCTCGGATCAGCCCCAGCATTTT. Translation: CASSSSDQPQHF.

The genes are TRBV7-6 and TRBJ1-5; 9 bases fit TRBD1. CDR1 SGHVS and CDR2 FNYEAQ come from the germline V gene. The V segment lost 5 bases and the J segment 3 bases; nucleotides outside the gene matches: 5. CDR3 size: 15 residues. CDR3 loop: CASSLRQGDNQPQHF. DNA for the CDR3: TGTGCCAGCAGCCTGAGACAGGGGGACAATCAGCCCCAGCATTTT.

There are a few counts of this clone. The V and J genes are TRBV6-5 and TRBJ2-5; D might be TRBD1 (5 bases). The germline CDR1 and CDR2 sequences are MNHEY and SVGAGI. CDR3 length equals 14 residues. Trimming removed 5 bases from V and 5 bases from J, with 15 bases in between. CDR3 amino acids: CASSHTQGRETQYF. In nucleotides, the CDR3 is TGTGCCAGCAGTCACACCCAGGGAAGGGAGACCCAGTACTTC.